One T cell receptor beta chain is described in this entry. This CDR3 has 15 residues. After removal of 5 bases from V and 5 bases from J, the junction contained 5 bases not matched to a gene. Germline V lookup: CDR1 SNHLY, CDR2 FYNNEI. This record belongs to a study of blood T cell repertoires in COVID-19. Clinical histories supplied by participants themselves formed the basis of cohort assignment. Clones were sequenced by immunoSEQ multiplex PCR, and TCRdb holds only the in-frame ones, with some missing. The data contain under 400,000 clones, approximately 86% of them singletons. The sample consisted of PBMCs or T cells enriched from blood (not recorded which). V usage is TRBV2 and J usage is TRBJ1-6; 8 bases are shared with TRBD1. This clonotype originated in a woman between 35 and 50 years old with acute COVID-19. The CDR3 loop reads CASSNRGGDNSPLHF. The CDR3 nucleotides read TGTGCCAGCAGTAACAGGGGGGGAGATAATTCACCCCTCCACTTT.